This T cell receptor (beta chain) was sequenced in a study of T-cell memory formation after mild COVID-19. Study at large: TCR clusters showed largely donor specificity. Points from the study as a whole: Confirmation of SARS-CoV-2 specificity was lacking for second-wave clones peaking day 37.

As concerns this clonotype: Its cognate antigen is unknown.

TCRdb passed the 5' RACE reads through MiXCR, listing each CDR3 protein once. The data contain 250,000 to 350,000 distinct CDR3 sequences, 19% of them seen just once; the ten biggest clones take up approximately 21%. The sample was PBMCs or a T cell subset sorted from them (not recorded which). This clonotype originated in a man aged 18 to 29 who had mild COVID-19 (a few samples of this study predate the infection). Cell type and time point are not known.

CDR3 coding DNA: TGCAGCGTAACTAGCGCGGATATCACCGGGGAGCTGTTTTTT. It is translated as CSVTSADITGELFF. The V call is TRBV29-1, the J call TRBJ2-2, with TRBD2 identical over 7 bases. This CDR3 has 14 amino acids. In germline, CDR1 is SQVTM, CDR2 ANQGSEA. J gave up 4 bases and V 6 bases, and 8 bases lay outside the gene matches.